Included here is one T cell receptor beta chain sequence, with context. This sample stems from a study of blood T cell repertoires in COVID-19. The germline gives CDR1 GTSNPN, CDR2 SVGIG (reference sequence). The CDR3 extends over 15 amino acids. The V gene lost 0 bases and the J gene lost 4 bases, with 15 bases spanning the gap. The protocol was immunoSEQ multiplex PCR, while the TCRdb copy is restricted to in-frame clones and leaves out a portion. Among about 200,000 clones listed, approximately 80% were seen once. V usage is TRBV30 and J usage is TRBJ1-1, with D maybe TRBD1 (5 bases). This clonotype was obtained from a man in his 60s with acute or convalescent COVID-19. The sequencing sample was made of peripheral blood. CDR3 sequence: CAWSVGGSHSTEAFF. CDR3 DNA sequence: TGTGCCTGGAGTGTTGGGGGGTCCCATAGCACTGAAGCTTTCTTT.